This passage covers 15 T cell receptor beta chains from one sample sequenced in a study of tumor-infiltrating lymphocytes in primary liver carcinoma. Bulk tissue was left unsorted, and RNA and DNA were co-extracted from about 20-30 mg of it. Production of TCR beta cDNA used roughly 0.55 ug total RNA together with a constant-region primer. What produced the TCR beta libraries was three nested multiplex PCR rounds using slightly modified ARM-PCR. It was with TRBV1-TRBV30 forward primers and a C-beta reverse primer that the first two PCR rounds were run, at around 11 cycles each. TCRdb independently ran MiXCR on the multiplex PCR reads; one entry per CDR3 protein. The sample includes roughly 48,000 distinct CDR3 sequences, 60% to 75% of them seen just once. Input material: liver tumor tissue from sampling region 3. Regarding subset: tumor region T3, left-lateral pole. These receptor sequences come from a man aged 35-49 years with primary liver carcinoma and hepatitis B virus infection.

This clonotype has only one observation. One junction end does not reproduce the germline sequence, and a read error may be involved. CDR3 protein: CASSLDAGNRCEQYF. CDR3 nucleotides: TGTGCCAGCAGCCTAGACGCCGGGAATCGCTGCGAACAGTACTTC. V is TRBV11-2 and J is TRBJ2-7, with a weak D call TRBD2 (5 bases). CDR3 length: 15 residues. Germline-derived CDR1 and CDR2 are SGHAT and FQNNGV.

Turning to this clonotype: At one end, the junction sequence differs from germline, possibly due to a read error. This chain connects TRBV12-3 or TRBV12-4 to TRBJ2-1, with D possibly matching TRBD1 (6 bases). The CDR3 is made up of 13 amino acids. CDR3 DNA sequence: TGTGCCGGCACCATCCGAGAGGGGGATGAGCAGCTCTTC. Its protein is CAGTIREGDEQLF.

Comments on this clonotype: Possible read error: a much larger clone is one base away. This chain uses TRBV28 with TRBJ2-7; 7 bases are a match to TRBD1. The germline V gene encodes CDR1 MDHEN and CDR2 SYDVKM. The CDR3 has 14 residues. The CDR3 region has the DNA TGTGTCAGCAGTTCCAGGGGGATTCTCTACGAGCAGTACTTC. The encoded protein is CVSSSRGILYEQYF.

The V call is TRBV7-8, the J call TRBJ1-4; D gene unclear. Germline values: CDR1 SGHVS, CDR2 FQNEAQ. V dropped 2 bases and J dropped 10 bases, with 17 bases sitting between them. The CDR3 is 15 amino acids. The CDR3 coding sequence is TGTGCCAGCAGCTTAAAGTACGGAGATCCAGGAAAACTGTTTTTT. Protein: CASSLKYGDPGKLFF.

Comment on this clonotype: The junction shows a germline mismatch at one end, possibly a read error. This chain links TRBV11-2 with TRBJ1-2, with D perhaps matching TRBD1 (5 bases). The CDR3 is made up of 13 amino acids. The germline V gene encodes CDR1 SGHAT and CDR2 FQNNGV. The CDR3, as DNA: TGTACCATCGGTGGGGCAAGGATGAATGGCTACGCCTTC. Protein: CTIGGARMNGYAF.

This clonotype was counted between two and nine times. The chain employs TRBV2 and TRBJ2-5, with TRBD2 identical over 11 bases. The germline V gene has CDR1 SNHLY and CDR2 FYNNEI. The J segment lost 3 bases and the V segment lost 1 base, leaving 10 bases of the junction unmatched. The CDR3 runs to 18 residues. CDR3 bases: TGTGCCAGCAGTGAAGAAGGTGGACTAGCGGGCCCGGAAGAGACCCAGTACTTC. This codes for CASSEEGGLAGPEETQYF.

In this sample, this clonotype turned up once. The V call is TRBV29-1, the J call TRBJ2-7; no clear D gene. Trimming stripped 7 bases from V and 3 bases from J, with 19 bases between. CDR3 length: 14 amino acids. Germline CDR1 reads SQVTM; CDR2 reads ANQGSEA. The CDR3 DNA sequence: TGCAGCGCACGAGAAGTGATCAAGGGCTACGAGCAGTACTTC. Its translation: CSAREVIKGYEQYF.

Many counts were recorded for this clonotype. The V gene is TRBV2, the J gene TRBJ2-2, with 8 bases aligning to TRBD1. J gave up 6 bases and V 4 bases, and 4 bases lay outside the gene matches. Looked up from germline, CDR1 is SNHLY and CDR2 is FYNNEI. This CDR3 is built from 14 residues. In nucleotides, the CDR3 is TGTGCCAGCAGTGGGACAGGGTCCTCCGGGGAGCTGTTTTTT. It codes for CASSGTGSSGELFF.

Ten or more counts support this clonotype. This chain connects TRBV7-9 to TRBJ2-2; either TRBD1 or TRBD2 may fit D (5 bases each). The CDR3 length is 15 residues. The germline V gene encodes CDR1 SEHNR and CDR2 FQNEAQ (reference sequence). V lost 1 base, J lost 4 bases, and 10 bases lay in between. The CDR3 sequence: CASSLGGATTGELFF. DNA for the CDR3: TGTGCCAGCAGCTTAGGAGGGGCGACCACCGGGGAGCTGTTTTTT.

As to this clonotype: The junction does not match germline at one end; this may be a read error. The CDR3 protein is CASGQWTGTSYEQYF. Written as DNA, the CDR3 is TGCGCCAGCGGCCAATGGACTGGGACATCCTACGAGCAGTACTTC. This chain uses TRBV4-1 with TRBJ2-7, with D possibly matching TRBD1 (6 bases). The length of the CDR3 is 15 residues. The germline CDR1 and CDR2 sequences are MGHRA and YSYEKL.

For this clonotype: The junction differs from germline at one of its ends, possibly a read error. V is TRBV24-1 and J is TRBJ2-2, with 9 bases identical to TRBD1. The V gene's germline CDR1 is KGHDR and CDR2 SFDVKD. This CDR3 has 15 residues. Here the CDR3 DNA reads TGTGCCACCAATACAACAGGGGGCAACACCGGGGAGCTGTTGTTT. Its protein product is CATNTTGGNTGELLF.

This clonotype was recorded at least ten times. The chain joins TRBV6-1 to TRBJ2-3; D is perhaps TRBD1 (6 bases). This CDR3 has 13 amino acids. Germline CDR1 is MNHNS and CDR2 is SASEGT. V lost 7 bases and J lost 1, with 9 bases in between. Here the CDR3 reads CASNGQRTDTQYF. CDR3 bases: TGTGCCAGCAACGGACAGCGCACAGATACGCAGTATTTT.

Points on this clonotype: Germline is not matched at one junction end, which may reflect a read error. This chain links TRBV7-8 with TRBJ2-1; TRBD1 or TRBD2 may be the D gene (5 bases each). There are 15 residues in the CDR3. CDR1 and CDR2 from the germline V gene are SGHVS and FQNEAQ. CDR3 protein: CVSFYHPGAYNEQLF. The DNA of the CDR3 is TGTGTCAGCTTCTATCACCCCGGGGCCTACAATGAGCAGCTCTTC.

Ten or more counts support this clonotype. This chain connects TRBV6-1 to TRBJ2-1; 10 bases line up with TRBD2. This CDR3 has 15 amino acids. CDR1 and CDR2 (germline): MNHNS, SASEGT. V lost 2 bases to trimming and J lost 6 bases; unmatched junction nucleotides: 4. CDR3: CASSELAGAANEQFF. CDR3 DNA sequence: TGTGCCAGCAGTGAACTAGCGGGAGCAGCCAATGAGCAGTTCTTC.

Turning to this clonotype: The germline gene is not matched at one end of the junction; a read error may be the cause. This chain connects TRBV29-1 to TRBJ2-7; D possibly corresponds to TRBD2 (5 bases). The CDR3 has 13 residues. Germline values: CDR1 SQVTM, CDR2 ANQGSEA. The CDR3: CSVGGGSSHEQYF. In DNA, the CDR3 is TGCAGTGTTGGAGGCGGTTCGTCCCACGAGCAGTACTTC.